Listed here are 9 T cell receptor beta chains from one sample, sequenced in a study of low-dose radiotherapy and immunotherapy resistance in tumors. Time point denoted: before trial treatment. TRAV- and TRBV-specific primers primed first-strand cDNA, covering alpha and beta chains. The PCR that amplified TCRs ran for about 18 cycles, relying on a constant-region primer and a V-primer adapter. MiXCR was run by TCRdb on the reads, yielding one entry per CDR3 protein. The table has 30,000 to 50,000 distinct CDR3 sequences, roughly a third seen once. Specimen: PBMCs, collected before treatment. The receptors derive from a male donor with gallbladder cancer.

This clonotype was seen many times. The chain couples TRBV6-6 to TRBJ2-1; no clear D gene. V was cut by 6 bases and J by 7 bases, with 13 bases left in between. Germline V CDR1 and CDR2: MNHNY, SVGAGI (reference sequence). This CDR3 has 13 amino acids. CDR3 residues: CASSPRAGNEQFF. The CDR3 DNA is TGTGCCAGCAGCCCCCGGGCTGGGAATGAGCAGTTCTTC.

Worth noting for this clonotype: One base separates it from a far larger clone, so it is likely a read error. The chain uses TRBV5-4 and TRBJ2-1; tentative D call: TRBD2 (6 bases). The CDR3 consists of 16 residues. The germline CDR1 and CDR2 sequences are SGHNT and YYREEE (reference sequence). With 4 bases removed from V and 10 bases from J, the gap between germline ends came to 24 bases. Written as DNA, the CDR3 is TGTGCCAGCAGCGACGCGGGGCGGGGCGGCTCCTACGAGCAGTTCTTC. Residues: CASSDAGRGGSYEQFF.

At least ten counts were recorded for this clonotype. The chain recombines TRBV2 with TRBJ1-5; 7 bases line up with TRBD1. Germline CDR1 SNHLY, CDR2 FYNNEI. Trimming removed 6 bases from V and 4 bases from J; junction bases left unmatched: 6. The CDR3 sequence is 14 residues long. CDR3 loop: CASRLTGINQPQHF. The CDR3 DNA sequence: TGTGCCAGCAGGTTGACAGGGATTAATCAGCCCCAGCATTTT.

A few counts support this clonotype. V gene TRBV20-1 combines with J gene TRBJ1-6, with a possible D match to TRBD1 (5 bases). CDR3 length: 15 residues. V was pared by 5 bases and J by 5 bases, with 16 bases between. Germline values: CDR1 DFQATT, CDR2 SNEGSKA (reference sequence). CDR3 residues: CSASPGRINNSPLHF. For the CDR3, the DNA is TGCAGTGCTTCACCGGGACGGATAAATAATTCACCCCTCCACTTT.

This clonotype was counted many times. The V gene is TRBV3-1, the J gene TRBJ2-5; D gene unclear. V dropped 1 base and J dropped 4 bases, with 13 bases sitting between them. Germline V gene lookup returns CDR1 LGHDT and CDR2 YNNKEL (reference sequence). This CDR3 has 15 residues. The CDR3 protein is CASSQVLSTRETQYF. The CDR3 bases are TGTGCCAGCAGCCAAGTCCTCAGTACGCGAGAGACCCAGTACTTC.

CDR3 residues: CASSDRDEQYF. The CDR3 nucleotides are TGCGCCAGCAGTGACAGGGACGAGCAGTACTTC. This chain joins TRBV10-2 and TRBJ2-7; perhaps TRBD1 as D (5 bases). The CDR3 sequence is 11 residues long. Germline CDR1 reads WSHSY; CDR2 reads SAAADI. Trimming stripped 3 bases from V and 5 bases from J, with 5 bases between.

This clonotype is labeled medium-sized (0.01 to 0.1%). The chain carries TRBV6-2 or TRBV6-3 and TRBJ1-1; weak D call: TRBD1 (5 bases). The CDR3 has 12 residues. CDR1 is MNHEY and CDR2 is SVGEGT in the germline V gene. Trimming removed 2 bases from V and 7 bases from J, with 8 bases in between. The CDR3 loop is CASSYRGDEAFF. The CDR3 nucleotides are TGTGCCAGCAGTTACCGGGGGGATGAAGCTTTCTTT.

This clonotype was recorded many times. This sequence joins TRBV9 and TRBJ2-7, with 7 bases matching TRBD1. This CDR3 is built from 15 residues. CDR1 is SGDLS, CDR2 YYNGEE, per germline. The ends lost 4 bases at V and 0 bases at J; junction bases unmatched: 7. The CDR3 loop reads CASSKGQAASYEQYF. CDR3 sequence (DNA): TGTGCCAGCAGCAAAGGACAGGCGGCCTCCTACGAGCAGTACTTC.

V usage is TRBV28 and J usage is TRBJ1-1; no reliable D call. The V end lost 8 bases, the J end lost 10 bases, and 14 bases lay between the germline ends. This CDR3 contains 11 residues. Germline CDR1 and CDR2: MDHEN and SYDVKM. The CDR3 reads CASSNSPSAFF. The CDR3, as DNA: TGTGCCAGCTCCAATTCACCTTCAGCTTTCTTT.